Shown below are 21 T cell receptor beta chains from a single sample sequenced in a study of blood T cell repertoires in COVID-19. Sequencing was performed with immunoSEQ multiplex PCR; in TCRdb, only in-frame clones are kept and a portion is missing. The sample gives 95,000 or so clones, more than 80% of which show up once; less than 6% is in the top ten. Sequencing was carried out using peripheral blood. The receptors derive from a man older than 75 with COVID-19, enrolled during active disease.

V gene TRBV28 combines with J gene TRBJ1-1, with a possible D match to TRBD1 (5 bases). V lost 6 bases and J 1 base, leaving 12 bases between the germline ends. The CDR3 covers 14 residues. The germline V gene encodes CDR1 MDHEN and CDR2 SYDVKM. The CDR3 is CASRVLQANTEAFF. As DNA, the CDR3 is TGTGCCAGCAGAGTACTACAGGCGAACACTGAAGCTTTCTTT.

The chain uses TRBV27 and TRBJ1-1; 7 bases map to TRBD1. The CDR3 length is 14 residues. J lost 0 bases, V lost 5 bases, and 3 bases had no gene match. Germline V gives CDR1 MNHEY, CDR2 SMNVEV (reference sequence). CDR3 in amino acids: CASSLGQMNTEAFF. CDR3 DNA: TGTGCCAGCAGTCTGGGACAGATGAACACTGAAGCTTTCTTT.

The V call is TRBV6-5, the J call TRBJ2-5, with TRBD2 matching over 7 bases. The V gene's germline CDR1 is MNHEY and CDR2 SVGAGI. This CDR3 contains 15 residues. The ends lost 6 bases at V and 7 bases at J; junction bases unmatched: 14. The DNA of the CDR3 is TGTGCCAGCAGACAAAGGACCGGGACGGGGGGGACCCAGTACTTC. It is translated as CASRQRTGTGGTQYF.

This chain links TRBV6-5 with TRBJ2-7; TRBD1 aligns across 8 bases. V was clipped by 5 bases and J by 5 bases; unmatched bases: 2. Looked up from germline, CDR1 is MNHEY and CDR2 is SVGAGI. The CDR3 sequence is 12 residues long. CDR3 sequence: CASSRQGNEQYF. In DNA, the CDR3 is TGTGCCAGCAGTAGACAGGGGAACGAGCAGTACTTC.

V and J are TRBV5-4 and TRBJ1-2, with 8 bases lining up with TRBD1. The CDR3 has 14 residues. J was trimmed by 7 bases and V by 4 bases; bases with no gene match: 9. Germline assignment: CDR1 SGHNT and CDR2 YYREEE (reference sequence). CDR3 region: CASSAYQGASGYTF. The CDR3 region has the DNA TGTGCCAGCAGCGCGTACCAGGGGGCCAGTGGCTACACCTTC.

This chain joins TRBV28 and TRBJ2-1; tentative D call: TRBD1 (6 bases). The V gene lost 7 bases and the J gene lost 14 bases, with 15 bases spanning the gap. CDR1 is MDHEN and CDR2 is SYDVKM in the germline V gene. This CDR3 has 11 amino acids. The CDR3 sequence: CASKLDSREFF. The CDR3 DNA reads TGTGCCAGCAAATTGGACAGCCGAGAGTTCTTC. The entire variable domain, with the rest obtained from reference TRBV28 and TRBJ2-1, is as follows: DVKVTQSSRYLVKRTGEKVFLECVQDMDHENMFWYRQDPGLGLRLIYFSYDVKMKEKGDIPEGYSVSREKKERFSLILESASTNQTSMYLCASKLDSREFFGPGTRLTVL.

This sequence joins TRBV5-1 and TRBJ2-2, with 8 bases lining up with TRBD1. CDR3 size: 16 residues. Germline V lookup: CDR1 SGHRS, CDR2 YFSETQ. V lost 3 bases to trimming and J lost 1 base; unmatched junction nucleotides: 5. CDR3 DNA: TGCGCCAGCAGCTCCTCCGGGACAGGGAACACCGGGGAGCTGTTTTTT. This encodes CASSSSGTGNTGELFF.

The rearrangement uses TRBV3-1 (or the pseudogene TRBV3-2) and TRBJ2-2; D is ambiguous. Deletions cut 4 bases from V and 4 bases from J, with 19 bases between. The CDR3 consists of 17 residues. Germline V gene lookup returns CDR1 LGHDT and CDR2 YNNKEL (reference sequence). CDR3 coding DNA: TGTGCCAGCAGCCCCAGGCGTACGTACCTACCCACCGGGGAGCTGTTTTTT. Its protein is CASSPRRTYLPTGELFF.

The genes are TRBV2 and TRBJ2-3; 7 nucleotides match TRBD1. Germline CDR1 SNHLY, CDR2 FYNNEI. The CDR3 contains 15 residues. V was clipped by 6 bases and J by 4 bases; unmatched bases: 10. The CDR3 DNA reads TGTGCCAGCAGACCCGGGCTCAGGGGGTCAGATACGCAGTATTTT. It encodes CASRPGLRGSDTQYF.

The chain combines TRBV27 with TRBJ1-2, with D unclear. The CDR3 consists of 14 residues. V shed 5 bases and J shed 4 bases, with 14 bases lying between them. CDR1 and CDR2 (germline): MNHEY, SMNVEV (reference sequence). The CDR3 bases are TGTGCCAGCAGTGAATTCAAGGGAGTCTATGGCTACACCTTC. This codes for CASSEFKGVYGYTF.

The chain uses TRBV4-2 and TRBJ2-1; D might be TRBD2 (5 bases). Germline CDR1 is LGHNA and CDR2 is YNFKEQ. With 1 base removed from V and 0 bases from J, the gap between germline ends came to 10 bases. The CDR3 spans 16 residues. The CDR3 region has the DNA TGTGCCAGCAGCCAAGTATCACGGGGCTCCTACAATGAGCAGTTCTTC. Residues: CASSQVSRGSYNEQFF.

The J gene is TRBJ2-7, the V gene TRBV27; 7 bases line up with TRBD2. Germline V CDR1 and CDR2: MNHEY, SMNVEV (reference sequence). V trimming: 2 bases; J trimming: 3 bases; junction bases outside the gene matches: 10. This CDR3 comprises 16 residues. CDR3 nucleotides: TGTGCCAGCAGTTTAAGGGCCAGCGGGAAATTCTACGAGCAGTACTTC. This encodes CASSLRASGKFYEQYF.

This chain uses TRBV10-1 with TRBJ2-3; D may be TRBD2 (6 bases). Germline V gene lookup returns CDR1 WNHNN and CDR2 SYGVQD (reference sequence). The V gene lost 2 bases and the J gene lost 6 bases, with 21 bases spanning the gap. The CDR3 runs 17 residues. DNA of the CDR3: TGCGCCAGCAGTGAGGGAGGGCTTTTAAGGACGCCGGATACGCAGTATTTT. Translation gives CASSEGGLLRTPDTQYF.

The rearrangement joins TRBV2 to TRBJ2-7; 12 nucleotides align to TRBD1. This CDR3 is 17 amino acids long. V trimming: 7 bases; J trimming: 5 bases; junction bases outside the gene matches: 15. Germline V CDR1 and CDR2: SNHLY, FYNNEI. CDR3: CASTDPGQGARWDEQYF. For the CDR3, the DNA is TGTGCCAGCACGGACCCGGGACAGGGGGCGCGGTGGGACGAGCAGTACTTC.

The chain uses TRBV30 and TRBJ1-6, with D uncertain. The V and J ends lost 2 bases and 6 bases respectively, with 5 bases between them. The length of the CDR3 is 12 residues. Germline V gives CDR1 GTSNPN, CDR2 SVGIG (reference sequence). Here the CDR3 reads CAWSTSNSPLHF. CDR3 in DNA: TGTGCCTGGAGTACTTCTAATTCACCCCTCCACTTT.

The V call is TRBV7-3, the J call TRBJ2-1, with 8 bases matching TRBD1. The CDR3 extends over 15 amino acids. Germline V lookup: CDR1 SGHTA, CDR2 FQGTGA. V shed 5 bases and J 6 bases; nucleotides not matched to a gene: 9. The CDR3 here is CASSPRAGGFNEQFF. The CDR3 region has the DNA TGTGCCAGCAGCCCCCGGGCAGGGGGCTTCAATGAGCAGTTCTTC.

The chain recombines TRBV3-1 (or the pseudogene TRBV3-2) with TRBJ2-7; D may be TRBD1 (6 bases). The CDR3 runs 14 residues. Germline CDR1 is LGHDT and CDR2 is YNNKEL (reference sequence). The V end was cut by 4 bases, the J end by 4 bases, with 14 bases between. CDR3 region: CASSPALRGYEQYF. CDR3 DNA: TGTGCCAGCAGCCCCGCACTTAGGGGGTACGAGCAGTACTTC.

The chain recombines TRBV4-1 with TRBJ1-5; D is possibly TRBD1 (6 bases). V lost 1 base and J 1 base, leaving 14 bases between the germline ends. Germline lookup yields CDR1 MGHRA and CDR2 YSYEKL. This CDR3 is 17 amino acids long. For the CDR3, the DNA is TGCGCCAGCAGCCAAGTGGGGGCGGTTGGCAGCAATCAGCCCCAGCATTTT. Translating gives CASSQVGAVGSNQPQHF.

CDR3 in DNA: TGTGCCAGTAGTATACGACAGGGCCTCTCCTACGAGCAGTACTTC. As protein: CASSIRQGLSYEQYF. The chain is built from TRBV19 and TRBJ2-7, with 7 positions matching TRBD1. This CDR3 contains 15 residues. Germline V gene lookup returns CDR1 LNHDA and CDR2 SQIVND (reference sequence). V lost 2 bases and J lost 0; bases outside the gene matches: 4. The full variable domain, in which reference TRBV19 and TRBJ2-7 provide the parts outside the CDR3, is DGGITQSPKYLFRKEGQNVTLSCEQNLNHDAMYWYRQDPGQGLRLIYYSQIVNDFQKGDIAEGYSVSREKKESFPLTVTSAQKNPTAFYLCASSIRQGLSYEQYFGPGTRLTVT.

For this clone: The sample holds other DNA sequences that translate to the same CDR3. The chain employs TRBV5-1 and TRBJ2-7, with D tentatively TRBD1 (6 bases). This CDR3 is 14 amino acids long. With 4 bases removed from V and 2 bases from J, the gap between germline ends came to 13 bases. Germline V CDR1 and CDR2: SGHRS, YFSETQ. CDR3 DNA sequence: TGCGCCAGCAGCCCCGGGACAAATACCTACGAGCAGTACTTC. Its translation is CASSPGTNTYEQYF.

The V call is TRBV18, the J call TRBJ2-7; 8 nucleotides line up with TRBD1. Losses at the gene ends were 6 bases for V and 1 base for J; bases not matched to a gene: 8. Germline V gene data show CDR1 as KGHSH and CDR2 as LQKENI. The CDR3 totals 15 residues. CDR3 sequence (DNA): TGTGCCAGCTCCCGAGGACAGGGCGGGTCCTACGAGCAGTACTTC. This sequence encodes CASSRGQGGSYEQYF.